The TCR beta chain described here comes from a study of shared clonotypes between healthy human individuals. Study-wide background: CD4 naive and CD4 memory each took three plates per donor, while CD8 naive took two and CD8 memory one. General study findings and limits: Sequencing of the sorted subsets was shown by rarefaction to be incomplete despite large depth.

With respect to this clone: Its antigen remains unidentified.

Germline assignment: CDR1 LGHNT and CDR2 FRNRAP. V was pared by 6 bases and J by 3 bases, with 3 bases of the junction left unmatched. The CDR3 length is 13 residues. Clones were read by immunoSEQ multiplex PCR, and TCRdb kept only the in-frame ones, dropping some. The table includes roughly 410,000 clones, 90% to 98% detected once. This chain joins TRBV12-5 and TRBJ1-2, with 8 bases lining up with TRBD1. This TCR derives from a man aged 30-40 years in good health. The sequencing sample was made of memory CD8+ T cells sorted from blood. Documented subset: CD45RO+ cells pooled with CCR7-negative TemRA cells. CDR3 bases: TGTGCTAGTGGGGACAGGGTGGACTATGGCTACACCTTC. Translating it yields CASGDRVDYGYTF.